This TCR beta chain is drawn from a study of T cells in Graves' hyperthyroidism and ophthalmopathy (dated by TCRdb to the late 2010s). In terms of the full investigation: Peripheral blood was sampled at the time of initial diagnosis, prior to any treatment. The 90 to 100 discovery patients were randomly divided into training and test sets at a 7:3 ratio. An independent validation cohort of around 19 hyperthyroidism patients and about 16 patients who later progressed to ophthalmopathy tested prospective prediction of ophthalmopathy. The study also compared thyroid tissue and blood T-cell repertoires from a handful of Graves' hyperthyroidism patients. To identify TCR V-J signatures that set the groups apart, the researchers used a discovery cohort of 100 patients, made up of fewer than 50 with Graves' ophthalmopathy and about 60 with stable Graves' hyperthyroidism. After blood sampling, hyperthyroidism patients were treated with methimazole at a starting dose of 30 mg daily, and ophthalmopathy patients were treated with high-dose intravenous methylprednisolone. According to the paper, TCR Vbeta CDR3 sequencing was carried out on over 130 peripheral blood samples, which came from under 50 ophthalmopathy, 75 or so hyperthyroidism and around 17 progressor patients. Paper-wide results and their limitations: No statistical method was used to set the sample size in advance, and investigators knew the group allocation. In cross-validation, a model built on a 13 V-J signature told ophthalmopathy apart from stable hyperthyroidism with 87.88% sensitivity and approximately 81% specificity, and in testing the same model reached 80%/75%. Blood samples also contained most of the expanded thyroid clonotypes (frequency above 0.001), which suggests that blood repertoires may reflect thyroid immune responses. In validation, the model predicted progression to ophthalmopathy a median of around six months before onset, with approximately 71% sensitivity and about 72% specificity.

This clonotype was counted at least ten times. Its antigen target is currently unknown. No per-base quality is available; no much larger clone lies one base away. TCR beta CDR3 regions were amplified from RNA transcripts. The first round of RT-PCR for the TCR CDR3 was performed with the HTBI primer set and the Qiagen OneStep RT-PCR kit. Libraries were constructed in a second round of multiplex PCR, after which size selection and purification were performed. Paired-end sequencing of the libraries was performed with 100 bp reads on an Illumina HiSeq2000. From the authors' description of their analysis: Raw data were processed with SOAPnuke, discarding reads with adapters, uncalled bases, mean Phred below 15, or no exact constant-primer or identifier match. COPE v1.2.5 was used to merge high-quality paired reads, and clonotypes were defined as unique nucleotide sequences. MiTCR v1.1 was used to align the clonotypes against IMGT TRBV, TRBD and TRBJ reference segments. Only V-J combinations with frequency above 0.0001, covering about 99% of repertoires, were analysed. The TCS score was defined as F50 (clonal expansion) divided by E x V (chaos), with BLOSUM62-based TCRdist calculated between CDR3 peptides within each V-J. Welch's t-statistics and random forest reduced fewer than 550 V-J features to around 14, which were used in a naive Bayes classifier (R e1071). The raw public data were reprocessed by TCRdb itself: fastp quality trimming at Q25, MiXCR clonotype calling, in-frame beta chains only. Under each unique CDR3 protein, matching rows form one entry showing the most common genes and DNA. The V and J calls here are based on TCRdb, not the publication. The sample table lists more than 350,000 distinct CDR3 sequences, 17% of them with a count of one. The biggest ten clones account for around a third of the sample.

The hyperthyroidism patients were between 18 and 65 years old and newly diagnosed, with a disease duration of less than 2 months. Any patient with an uncontrolled infection, another autoimmune disease, pregnancy or lactation was excluded. Diagnoses were established on the basis of clinical symptoms, serum thyroxine and TRAb, thyroid ultrasound, and orbital computed tomography. For progressor patients, blood was drawn at the first diagnosis of hyperthyroidism, before any ophthalmopathy symptoms had appeared. PBMCs were separated from roughly 10 ml of fresh peripheral blood using Ficoll-Paque density gradient centrifugation. Progressor patients were initially diagnosed with Graves' hyperthyroidism and developed ophthalmopathy during follow-up. Total RNA was extracted with Trizol reagent, and quality was checked on an Agilent 2100 Bioanalyzer. V is shortened by 1 base, J by 4 bases, and the region joining them spans 17 bases. The CDR3 measures 16 amino acids from cysteine to phenylalanine. CDR3 DNA is the only sequence kept; it has 48 bases, read in frame from the first base. In the germline V gene (reference sequence), CDR1 corresponds to SEHNR and CDR2 to FQNEAQ.

This TCR came from a woman aged 25 to 45 with Graves' hyperthyroidism that later progressed to Graves' ophthalmopathy. The specimen sequenced was blood. The chain was built from TRBV7-9 and TRBJ2-7; a weak D assignment points to TRBD2 (5 bases agree). The CDR3 reads CASSLGRAAGDYEQYF. The DNA reads TGTGCCAGCAGCTTAGGTCGAGCGGCTGGGGATTACGAGCAGTACTTC.